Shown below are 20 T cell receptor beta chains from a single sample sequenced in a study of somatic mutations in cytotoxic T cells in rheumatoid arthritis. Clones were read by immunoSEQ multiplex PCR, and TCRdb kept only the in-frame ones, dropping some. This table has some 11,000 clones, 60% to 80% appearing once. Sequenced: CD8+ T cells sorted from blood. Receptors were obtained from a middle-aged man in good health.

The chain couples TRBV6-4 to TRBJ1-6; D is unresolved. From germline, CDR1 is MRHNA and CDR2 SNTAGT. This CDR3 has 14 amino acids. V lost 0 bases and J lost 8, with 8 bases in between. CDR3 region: CASSDSGPYSPLHF. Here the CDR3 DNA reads TGTGCCAGCAGTGACTCTGGCCCATATTCACCCCTCCACTTT.

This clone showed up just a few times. CDR3 in DNA: TGCGCCAGCAGTCACGCGGGAGGGCAGACTGAAGCTTTCTTT. Protein product: CASSHAGGQTEAFF. This chain uses TRBV4-1 with TRBJ1-1, with D hard to call. Looked up from germline, CDR1 is MGHRA and CDR2 is YSYEKL. This CDR3 contains 14 residues. Trimming pared 6 bases from V and 5 bases from J, leaving 16 bases between.

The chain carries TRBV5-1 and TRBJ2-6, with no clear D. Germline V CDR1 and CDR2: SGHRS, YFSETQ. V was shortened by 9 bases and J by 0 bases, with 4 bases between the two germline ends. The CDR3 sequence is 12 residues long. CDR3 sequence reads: CATHSGANVLTF. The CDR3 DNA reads TGCGCCACCCACTCTGGGGCCAACGTCCTGACTTTC.

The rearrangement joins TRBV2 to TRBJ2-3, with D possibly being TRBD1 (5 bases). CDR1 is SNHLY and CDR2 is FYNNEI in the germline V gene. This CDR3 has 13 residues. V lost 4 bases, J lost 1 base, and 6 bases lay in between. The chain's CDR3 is CASSVGGTDTQYF. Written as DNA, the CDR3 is TGTGCCAGCAGTGTAGGGGGCACAGATACGCAGTATTTT.

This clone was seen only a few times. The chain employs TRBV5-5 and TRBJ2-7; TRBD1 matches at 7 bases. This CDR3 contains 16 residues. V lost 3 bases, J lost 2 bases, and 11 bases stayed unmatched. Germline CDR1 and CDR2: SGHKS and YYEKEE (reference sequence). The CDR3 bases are TGTGCCAGCAGCTCGACGGGACAGACCCTGGCCTACGAGCAGTACGTC. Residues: CASSSTGQTLAYEQYV.

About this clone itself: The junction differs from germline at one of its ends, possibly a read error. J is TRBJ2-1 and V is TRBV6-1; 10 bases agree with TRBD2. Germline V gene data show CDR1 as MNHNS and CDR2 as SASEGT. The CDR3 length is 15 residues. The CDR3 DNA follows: TGTGCCAGCAGTGAAGCCCGTCTAGCGGGAGCTCCGAGGCTCTTC. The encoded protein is CASSEARLAGAPRLF.

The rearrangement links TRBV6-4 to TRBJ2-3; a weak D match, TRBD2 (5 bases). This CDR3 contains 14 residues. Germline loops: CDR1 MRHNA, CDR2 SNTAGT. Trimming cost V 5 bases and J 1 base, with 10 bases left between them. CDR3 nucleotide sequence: TGTGCCAGCAGTCCGGTGGGAGGCACAGATACGCAGTATTTT. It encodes CASSPVGGTDTQYF.

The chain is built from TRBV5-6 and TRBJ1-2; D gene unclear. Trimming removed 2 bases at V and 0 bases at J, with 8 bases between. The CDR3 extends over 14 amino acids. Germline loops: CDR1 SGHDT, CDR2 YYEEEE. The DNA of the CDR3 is TGTGCCAGCAGCTTAGGCGCATCTAACTATGGCTACACCTTC. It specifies CASSLGASNYGYTF.

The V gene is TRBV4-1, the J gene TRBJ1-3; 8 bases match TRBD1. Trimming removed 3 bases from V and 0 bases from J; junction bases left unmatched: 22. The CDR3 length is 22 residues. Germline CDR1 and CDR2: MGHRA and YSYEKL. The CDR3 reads CASSQGNFRDRLDTDSGNTIYF. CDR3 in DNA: TGCGCCAGCAGCCAGGGTAACTTCCGGGACAGGTTAGACACTGACTCTGGAAACACCATATATTTT.

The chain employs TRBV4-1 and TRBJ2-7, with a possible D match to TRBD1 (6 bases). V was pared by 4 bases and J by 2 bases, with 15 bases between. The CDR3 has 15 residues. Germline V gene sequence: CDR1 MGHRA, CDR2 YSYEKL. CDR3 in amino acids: CASSPRDTEPYEQYV. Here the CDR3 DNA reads TGCGCCAGCAGCCCCCGGGACACGGAACCCTACGAGCAGTACGTC.

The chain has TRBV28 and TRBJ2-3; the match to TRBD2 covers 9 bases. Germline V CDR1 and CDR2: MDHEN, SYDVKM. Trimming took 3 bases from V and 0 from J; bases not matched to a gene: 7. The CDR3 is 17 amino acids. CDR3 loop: CASSFPRGGLSTDTQYF. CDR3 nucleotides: TGTGCCAGCAGTTTTCCGCGGGGGGGCTTAAGCACAGATACGCAGTATTTT. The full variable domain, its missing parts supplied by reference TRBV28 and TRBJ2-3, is DVKVTQSSRYLVKRTGEKVFLECVQDMDHENMFWYRQDPGLGLRLIYFSYDVKMKEKGDIPEGYSVSREKKERFSLILESASTNQTSMYLCASSFPRGGLSTDTQYFGPGTRLTVL.

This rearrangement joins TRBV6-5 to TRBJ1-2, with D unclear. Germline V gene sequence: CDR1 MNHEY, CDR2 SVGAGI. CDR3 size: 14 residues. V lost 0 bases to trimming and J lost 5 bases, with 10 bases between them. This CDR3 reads CASSYSITAYGYTF. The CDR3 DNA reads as TGTGCCAGCAGTTACTCGATCACAGCTTATGGCTACACCTTC.

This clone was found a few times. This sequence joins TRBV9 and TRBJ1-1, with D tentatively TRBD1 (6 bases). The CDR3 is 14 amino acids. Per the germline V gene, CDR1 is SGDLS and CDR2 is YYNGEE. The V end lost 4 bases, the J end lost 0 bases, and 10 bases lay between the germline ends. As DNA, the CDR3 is TGTGCCAGCAGCACACAGGGCATGAACACTGAAGCTTTCTTT. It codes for CASSTQGMNTEAFF.

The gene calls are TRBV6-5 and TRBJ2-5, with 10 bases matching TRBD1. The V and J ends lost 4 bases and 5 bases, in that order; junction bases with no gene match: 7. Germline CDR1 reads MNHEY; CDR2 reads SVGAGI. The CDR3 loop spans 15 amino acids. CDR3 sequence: CASSSQTGGGETQYF. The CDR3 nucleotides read TGTGCCAGCAGTTCCCAGACAGGGGGCGGGGAGACCCAGTACTTC.

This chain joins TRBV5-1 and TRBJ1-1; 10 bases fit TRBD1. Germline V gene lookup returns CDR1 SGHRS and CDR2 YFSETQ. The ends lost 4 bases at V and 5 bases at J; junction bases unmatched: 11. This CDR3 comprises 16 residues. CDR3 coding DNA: TGCGCCAGCAGCCTAAGGGACAGGGGCAGGTGGACTGAAGCTTTCTTT. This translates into CASSLRDRGRWTEAFF.

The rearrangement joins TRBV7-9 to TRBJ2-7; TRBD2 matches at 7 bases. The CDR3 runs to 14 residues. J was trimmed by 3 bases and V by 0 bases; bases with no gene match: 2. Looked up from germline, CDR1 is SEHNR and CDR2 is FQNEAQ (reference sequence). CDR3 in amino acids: CASSLAGGGYEQYV. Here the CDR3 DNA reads TGTGCCAGCAGCTTAGCGGGGGGGGGCTACGAGCAGTACGTC.

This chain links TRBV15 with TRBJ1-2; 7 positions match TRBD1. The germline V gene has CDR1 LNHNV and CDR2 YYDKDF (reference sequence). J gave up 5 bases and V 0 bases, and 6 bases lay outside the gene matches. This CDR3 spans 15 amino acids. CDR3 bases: TGTGCCACCAGCAGAGACAGGGGGACGTCATATGGCTACACCTTC. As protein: CATSRDRGTSYGYTF.

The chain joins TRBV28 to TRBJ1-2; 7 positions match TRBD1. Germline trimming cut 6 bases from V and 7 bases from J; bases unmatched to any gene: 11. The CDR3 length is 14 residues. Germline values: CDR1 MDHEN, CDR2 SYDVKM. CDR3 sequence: CASSPPHRGAGYTF. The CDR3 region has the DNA TGTGCCAGCAGCCCGCCCCACAGGGGTGCTGGCTACACCTTC.

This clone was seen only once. CDR3 region: CASSQDQNSPEGYTF. The CDR3 nucleotides are TGTGCCAGCAGCCAAGATCAGAACAGCCCCGAAGGCTACACCTTC. The gene calls are TRBV14 and TRBJ1-2, with unresolved D. V dropped 0 bases and J dropped 8 bases, with 16 bases sitting between them. The CDR3 is 15 amino acids. CDR1 and CDR2 from the germline V gene are SGHDN and FVKESK. Looking up the rest from reference TRBV14 and TRBJ1-2 gives the full variable domain: EAGVTQFPSHSVIEKGQTVTLRCDPISGHDNLYWYRRVMGKEIKFLLHFVKESKQDESGMPNNRFLAERTGGTYSTLKVQPAELEDSGVYFCASSQDQNSPEGYTFGSGTRLTVV.

The CDR3 nucleotides are TGTGCCAGCAGCCGGTCTGGGCGGGCGTACGAGCAGTACGTC. Encoded protein: CASSRSGRAYEQYV. The rearrangement links TRBV7-9 to TRBJ2-7; D possibly corresponds to TRBD2 (5 bases). Deletions cut 5 bases from V and 4 bases from J, with 15 bases between. The CDR3 has 14 amino acids. Germline values: CDR1 SEHNR, CDR2 FQNEAQ (reference sequence).